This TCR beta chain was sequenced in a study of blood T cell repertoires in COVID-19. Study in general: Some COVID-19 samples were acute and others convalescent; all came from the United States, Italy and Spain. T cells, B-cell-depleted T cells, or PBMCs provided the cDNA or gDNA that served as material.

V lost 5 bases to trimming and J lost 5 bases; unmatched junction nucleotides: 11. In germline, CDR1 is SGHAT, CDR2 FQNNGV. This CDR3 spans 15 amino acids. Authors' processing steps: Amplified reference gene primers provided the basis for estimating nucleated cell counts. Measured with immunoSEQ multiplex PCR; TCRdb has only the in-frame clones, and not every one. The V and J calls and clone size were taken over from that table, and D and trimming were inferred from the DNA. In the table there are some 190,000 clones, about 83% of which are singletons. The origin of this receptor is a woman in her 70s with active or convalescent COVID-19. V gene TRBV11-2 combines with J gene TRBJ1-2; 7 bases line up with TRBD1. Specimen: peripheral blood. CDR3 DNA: TGTGCCAGCAGCGGACCCGGGACAGACCTTTATGGCTACACCTTC. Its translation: CASSGPGTDLYGYTF.